These T cell receptor beta chains were read from a single sample in a study of persistence of HIV-infected CD4 T cells. Profiling relied on immunoSEQ multiplex PCR, and the TCRdb table lists in-frame clones only, not all of them. The sample carries 15,000 to 20,000 clones, approximately 64% recorded once. Their cognate antigens are unknown. The sequencing used CD4+ T cells sorted from PBMCs after roughly 18-hour stimulation, collected from a patient who received antiretroviral therapy. These receptors were obtained from an adult woman with HIV who was CMV-seropositive. CDR3s include the opening cysteine and the closing phenylalanine or tryptophan. Fields, in order: clone size, V gene, D gene, J gene, CDR3 DNA, CDR3 protein. D genes are given only for firm matches. Rows may omit the clone size; those that give it use once, few, many or a size class.

size: -; V: TRBV29-1; D: TRBD1; J: TRBJ2-3; DNA: TGCAGCGTTGAAGATCCCGACAGGGGCACAGATACGCAGTATTTT; CDR3: CSVEDPDRGTDTQYF
size: -; V: TRBV5-8; D: -; J: TRBJ2-3; DNA: TGTGCCAGCAGCTTGAGGCAACGGGCGCAGTATTTT; CDR3: CASSLRQRAQYF
size: -; V: TRBV5-5; D: -; J: TRBJ1-6; DNA: TGTGCCAGCAGCTTGGAAGCTCTAAATTCACCCCTCCACTTT; CDR3: CASSLEALNSPLHF
size: -; V: TRBV27; D: -; J: TRBJ2-3; DNA: TGTGCCAGCAGTTGGACAGCCCTCACAGATACGCAGTATTTT; CDR3: CASSWTALTDTQYF
size: few; V: TRBV7-4; D: -; J: TRBJ1-5; DNA: TGTGCCAGCAGCCCGCGACAGCTATATCAGCCCCAGCATTTT; CDR3: CASSPRQLYQPQHF
size: -; V: TRBV11-3; D: TRBD2; J: TRBJ2-1; DNA: TGTGCCAGCAGCCAAAAGCGGGGGGCTAGGAATGAGCAGTTCTTC; CDR3: CASSQKRGARNEQFF
size: -; V: TRBV7-2; D: -; J: TRBJ2-1; DNA: TGTGCCAGCAGCTTAAAGTGGGGGCCTTACAATGAGCAGTTCTTC; CDR3: CASSLKWGPYNEQFF
size: -; V: TRBV3-1/TRBV3-2; D: -; J: TRBJ2-2; DNA: TGTGCCAGCAGCCAAGGGGGCACCGGGGAGCTGTTTTTT; CDR3: CASSQGGTGELFF
size: -; V: TRBV18; D: -; J: TRBJ1-1; DNA: TGTGCCAGCTCACCACTTTCGAGGGGAAGCACTGAAGCTTTCTTT; CDR3: CASSPLSRGSTEAFF
size: -; V: TRBV2; D: TRBD2; J: TRBJ2-3; DNA: TGTGCCAGCAGTGAAGTGCGGGGGGGCGCCAGTAGCACAGATACGCAGTATTTT; CDR3: CASSEVRGGASSTDTQYF
size: -; V: TRBV19; D: -; J: TRBJ1-4; DNA: TGTGCCAGTAGTTCGGCAGGGGTTACTGAAAAACTGTTTTTT; CDR3: CASSSAGVTEKLFF
size: -; V: TRBV7-9; D: -; J: TRBJ2-3; DNA: TGTGCCAGCAGCTTAAAAGATACGCAGTATTTT; CDR3: CASSLKDTQYF
size: -; V: TRBV12-5; D: TRBD1; J: TRBJ2-1; DNA: TGTGCTAGTGGCCTCCCCCGGGACAGAGTATCGGAGCAGTTCTTC; CDR3: CASGLPRDRVSEQFF
size: -; V: TRBV3-1/TRBV3-2; D: TRBD2; J: TRBJ2-1; DNA: TGTGCCAGCAGCCAAGCGGGACTAGCGGGGGGGTGGAATGAGCAGTTCTTC; CDR3: CASSQAGLAGGWNEQFF
size: -; V: TRBV18; D: TRBD1; J: TRBJ1-2; DNA: TGTGCCAGCTCACCAGAGGGACAGAGGGGCTATGGCTACACCTTC; CDR3: CASSPEGQRGYGYTF
size: -; V: TRBV19; D: -; J: TRBJ1-5; DNA: TGTGCCAGTAGTGATGGACAGCACCAATATAGCAATCAGCCCCAGCATTTT; CDR3: CASSDGQHQYSNQPQHF
size: -; V: TRBV7-2; D: -; J: TRBJ1-2; DNA: TGTGCCAGCAGCTTATCAGACGGCGGATGGAACTCTAACTATGGCTACACCTTC; CDR3: CASSLSDGGWNSNYGYTF
size: -; V: TRBV5-1; D: -; J: TRBJ1-5; DNA: TGCGCCAGCAGCTTGGAGCCAGCAAGCAATCAGCCCCAGCATTTT; CDR3: CASSLEPASNQPQHF
size: -; V: TRBV5-5; D: -; J: TRBJ1-1; DNA: TGTGCCAGCAGCTTGGATCCAGGCGGGGACACTGAAGCTTTCTTT; CDR3: CASSLDPGGDTEAFF
size: -; V: TRBV24-1; D: TRBD2; J: TRBJ2-1; DNA: TGTGCCACCAGTGATATAAGCGGGGGGCGCTCCTACAATGAGCAGTTCTTC; CDR3: CATSDISGGRSYNEQFF
size: -; V: TRBV24-1; D: -; J: TRBJ1-5; DNA: TGTGCCACCAGTAGAGGGGATCAGCCCCAGCATTTT; CDR3: CATSRGDQPQHF
size: -; V: TRBV6-5; D: -; J: TRBJ1-3; DNA: TGTGCCAGCAGTTACCAGTCGGCTGGGACAGGAAACACCATATATTTT; CDR3: CASSYQSAGTGNTIYF
size: few; V: TRBV7-2; D: -; J: TRBJ1-2; DNA: TGTGCCAGCAGCTTAGTGTCAGATACTAACTATGGCTACACCTTC; CDR3: CASSLVSDTNYGYTF
size: -; V: TRBV7-3; D: -; J: TRBJ2-2; DNA: TGTGCCAGCAGCGCCGGGACGGCCGGGGAGCTGTTTTTT; CDR3: CASSAGTAGELFF
size: -; V: TRBV5-1; D: -; J: TRBJ2-2; DNA: TGCGCCAGCAGCCACGGGACTCCCACCGGGGAGCTGTTTTTT; CDR3: CASSHGTPTGELFF
size: -; V: TRBV6-6; D: -; J: TRBJ1-1; DNA: TGTGCCAGCAGGCGAGCACCCAGGGCATCCTTTAACACTGAAGCTTTCTTT; CDR3: CASRRAPRASFNTEAFF
size: once; V: TRBV4-1; D: TRBD1; J: TRBJ2-5; DNA: TGCGCCAGCAGCCGAGAGACAGGGACGGAGACCCAGTACTTC; CDR3: CASSRETGTETQYF
size: -; V: TRBV9; D: -; J: TRBJ2-7; DNA: TGTGCCAGCAGCCCGGATTTGGCAGCCTCCTACGAGCAGTACTTC; CDR3: CASSPDLAASYEQYF
size: few; V: TRBV29-1; D: -; J: TRBJ2-7; DNA: TGCAGCGTTGGGGAAATCCCGGGACGGACTTCCTACGAGCAGTACTTC; CDR3: CSVGEIPGRTSYEQYF
size: -; V: TRBV3-1/TRBV3-2; D: -; J: TRBJ2-5; DNA: TGTGCCAGCAGCCGCCGGCAAGAGACCCAGTACTTC; CDR3: CASSRRQETQYF
size: -; V: TRBV5-1; D: TRBD2; J: TRBJ2-3; DNA: TGCGCCAGCAGCTTTGCGGGGGGGCAAGATACGCAGTATTTT; CDR3: CASSFAGGQDTQYF
size: -; V: TRBV5-6; D: -; J: TRBJ2-1; DNA: TGTGCCAGCAGCTTGAGGCCATCCAATGAGCAGTTCTTC; CDR3: CASSLRPSNEQFF
size: medium-sized; V: TRBV4-1; D: -; J: TRBJ1-2; DNA: TGCGCCAGCAGCCAAGATGGATATAACTATGGCTACACCTTC; CDR3: CASSQDGYNYGYTF
size: once; V: TRBV7-3; D: -; J: TRBJ1-1; DNA: TGTGCCAGCAGCTTACAGGAGTACACTGAAGCTTTCTTT; CDR3: CASSLQEYTEAFF
size: -; V: TRBV5-1; D: -; J: TRBJ1-3; DNA: TGCGCCAGCAGCTTGGCCGTGGCAGGGGGAAACACCATATATTTT; CDR3: CASSLAVAGGNTIYF
size: -; V: TRBV5-1; D: TRBD2; J: TRBJ2-3; DNA: TGCGCCAGCAGCATGGGGGCAGCGGGGGCCCGCACAGATACGCAGTATTTT; CDR3: CASSMGAAGARTDTQYF
size: -; V: TRBV7-2; D: -; J: TRBJ1-1; DNA: TGTGCCAGCAGCTTAGTAACAGGGAGCGCGACTGAAGCTTTCTTT; CDR3: CASSLVTGSATEAFF
size: few; V: TRBV2; D: -; J: TRBJ2-1; DNA: TGTGCCAGCCCTAGGGGGGCTGATTCCTACAATGAGCAGTTCTTC; CDR3: CASPRGADSYNEQFF
size: -; V: TRBV6-5; D: TRBD1; J: TRBJ1-2; DNA: TGTGCCAGCCAAGCCGGGACAGGGTTAGTTGGCTACACCTTC; CDR3: CASQAGTGLVGYTF
size: -; V: TRBV5-5; D: TRBD1; J: TRBJ2-5; DNA: TGTGCCAGCAGCTTAACAGGGGGCGAAGAGACCCAGTACTTC; CDR3: CASSLTGGEETQYF
size: -; V: TRBV13; D: -; J: TRBJ1-1; DNA: TGTGCCAGCAGCGTAGGACGGAACACTGAAGCTTTCTTT; CDR3: CASSVGRNTEAFF
size: few; V: TRBV19; D: -; J: TRBJ1-1; DNA: TGTGCCAGTAGTATCTGGGGGCTCGACACTGAAGCTTTCTTT; CDR3: CASSIWGLDTEAFF
size: once; V: TRBV20-1; D: -; J: TRBJ2-5; DNA: TGCAGTGCTAGTGCGGGGGCTGGGGTGGGAGAGACCCAGTACTTC; CDR3: CSASAGAGVGETQYF
size: few; V: TRBV29-1; D: TRBD1; J: TRBJ1-2; DNA: TGCAGCGTTGAAGAGATGAGGGGGCCGCGGGGCTACACCTTC; CDR3: CSVEEMRGPRGYTF
size: -; V: TRBV12-5; D: -; J: TRBJ1-5; DNA: TGTGCTAGTGGCTGGGGGGAAAGCAATCAGCCCCAGCATTTT; CDR3: CASGWGESNQPQHF
size: -; V: TRBV6-1; D: TRBD2; J: TRBJ2-7; DNA: TGTGCCAGCAGTGAAATAGCGGGTAACTCCTACGAGCAGTACTTC; CDR3: CASSEIAGNSYEQYF
size: -; V: TRBV5-1; D: -; J: TRBJ1-1; DNA: TGCGCCAGCAGCTTGGGACAGGCCTTCATGAACACTGAAGCTTTCTTT; CDR3: CASSLGQAFMNTEAFF
size: once; V: TRBV19; D: TRBD1; J: TRBJ2-6; DNA: TGTGCCAGTAGGCAGCAGGGGACAGGGGGTTCTGGGGCCAACGTCCTGACTTTC; CDR3: CASRQQGTGGSGANVLTF
size: -; V: TRBV30; D: -; J: TRBJ1-2; DNA: TGTGCCTGGAGGGACCCAGGGTCCGGCTATGGCTACACCTTC; CDR3: CAWRDPGSGYGYTF
size: -; V: TRBV6-1; D: -; J: TRBJ1-2; DNA: TGTGCCAGCAGTGAAACACCTCCTAACTATGGCTACACCTTC; CDR3: CASSETPPNYGYTF
size: medium-sized; V: TRBV6-6; D: -; J: TRBJ1-5; DNA: TGTGCCAGCAGTTACCAGGGCTTCGATCAGCCCCAGCATTTT; CDR3: CASSYQGFDQPQHF
size: -; V: TRBV12-5; D: TRBD2; J: TRBJ2-5; DNA: TGTGCTAGTGGTCCGGGACTAGTTGCTGAGACCCAGTACTTC; CDR3: CASGPGLVAETQYF
size: -; V: TRBV5-5; D: -; J: TRBJ2-6; DNA: TGTGCCAGCAGCTCAAGACTGAACGTCCTGACTTTC; CDR3: CASSSRLNVLTF